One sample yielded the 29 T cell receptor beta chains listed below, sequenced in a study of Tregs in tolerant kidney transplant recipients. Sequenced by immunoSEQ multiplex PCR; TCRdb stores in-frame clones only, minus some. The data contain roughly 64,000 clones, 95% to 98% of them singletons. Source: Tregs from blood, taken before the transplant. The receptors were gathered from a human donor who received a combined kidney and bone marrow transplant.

CDR3 residues: CASSELTSGTYEQYF. The DNA of the CDR3 is TGTGCCAGCAGTGAACTGACTAGCGGGACCTACGAGCAGTACTTC. The rearrangement links TRBV6-1 to TRBJ2-7; 11 positions agree with TRBD2. Unmatched junction bases numbered 2, after V lost 2 bases and J lost 2 bases. CDR3 length: 15 residues. CDR1 is MNHNS, CDR2 SASEGT, per germline.

The CDR3 loop is CASCQLASNNEQFF. Here the CDR3 DNA reads TGTGCCAGCTGTCAACTAGCGAGTAACAATGAGCAGTTCTTC. This chain uses TRBV21-1 with TRBJ2-1; the table's D call of TRBD2 was not tested on the DNA. TRBV21-1 is a pseudogene locus. CDR3 length: 14 residues.

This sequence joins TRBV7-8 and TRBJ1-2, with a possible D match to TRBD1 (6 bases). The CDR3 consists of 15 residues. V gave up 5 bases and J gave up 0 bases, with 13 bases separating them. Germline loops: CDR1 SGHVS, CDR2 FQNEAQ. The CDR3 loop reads CASSRGQLTNYGYTF. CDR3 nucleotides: TGTGCCAGCAGCCGCGGACAGCTTACTAACTATGGCTACACCTTC.

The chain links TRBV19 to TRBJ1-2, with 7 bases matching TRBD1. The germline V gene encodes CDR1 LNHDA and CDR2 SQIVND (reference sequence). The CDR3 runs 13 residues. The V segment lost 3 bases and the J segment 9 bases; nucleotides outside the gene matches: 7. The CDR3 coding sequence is TGTGCCAGTAGTATTTCGTCGGGACAGAGCTACACCTTC. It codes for CASSISSGQSYTF.

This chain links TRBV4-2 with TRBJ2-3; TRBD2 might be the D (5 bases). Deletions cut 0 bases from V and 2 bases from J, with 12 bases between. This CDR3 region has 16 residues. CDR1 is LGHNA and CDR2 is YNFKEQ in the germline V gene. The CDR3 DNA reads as TGTGCCAGCAGCCAAGATGGGAGCGGCCACACAGATACGCAGTATTTT. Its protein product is CASSQDGSGHTDTQYF.

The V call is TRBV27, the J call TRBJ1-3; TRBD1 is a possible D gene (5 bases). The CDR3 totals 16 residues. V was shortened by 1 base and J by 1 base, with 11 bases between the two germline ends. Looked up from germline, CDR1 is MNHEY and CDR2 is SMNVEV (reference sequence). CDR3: CASSLFGGLSGNTIYF. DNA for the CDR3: TGTGCCAGCAGTTTATTCGGGGGGTTATCTGGAAACACCATATATTTT.

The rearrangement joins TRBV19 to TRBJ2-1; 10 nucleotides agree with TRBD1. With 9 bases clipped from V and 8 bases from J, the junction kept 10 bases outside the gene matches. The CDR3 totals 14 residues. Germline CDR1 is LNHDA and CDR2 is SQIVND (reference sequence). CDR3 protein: CASSAGQGFYEQFF. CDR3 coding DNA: TGTGCCAGCTCTGCGGGACAGGGGTTCTATGAGCAGTTCTTC.

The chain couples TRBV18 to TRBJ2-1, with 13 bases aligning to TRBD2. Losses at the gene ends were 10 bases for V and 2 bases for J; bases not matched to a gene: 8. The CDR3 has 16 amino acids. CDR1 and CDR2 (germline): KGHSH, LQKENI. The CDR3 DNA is TGTGCCATCAAAAAGGGACTAGCGGGACCCTACAATGAGCAGTTCTTC. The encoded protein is CAIKKGLAGPYNEQFF.

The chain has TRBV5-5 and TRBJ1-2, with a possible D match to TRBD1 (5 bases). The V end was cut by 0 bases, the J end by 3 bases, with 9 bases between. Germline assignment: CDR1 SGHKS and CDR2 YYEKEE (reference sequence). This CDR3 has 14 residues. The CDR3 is CASSLVPQDYGYTF. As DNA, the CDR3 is TGTGCCAGCAGCTTGGTACCACAGGACTATGGCTACACCTTC.

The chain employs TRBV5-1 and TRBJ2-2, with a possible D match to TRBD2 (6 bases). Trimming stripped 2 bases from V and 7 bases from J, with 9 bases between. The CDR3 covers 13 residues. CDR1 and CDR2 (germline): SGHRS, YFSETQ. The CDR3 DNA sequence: TGCGCCAGCAGCTTCGGGGGAGGCGGGGAGCTGTTTTTT. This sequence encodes CASSFGGGGELFF.

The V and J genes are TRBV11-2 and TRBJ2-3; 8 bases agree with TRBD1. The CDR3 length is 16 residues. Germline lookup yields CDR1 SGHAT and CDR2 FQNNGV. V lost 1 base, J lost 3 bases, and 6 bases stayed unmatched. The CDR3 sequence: CASSLAGQGFTDTQYF. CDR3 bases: TGTGCCAGCAGCTTAGCCGGACAGGGATTTACAGATACGCAGTATTTT.

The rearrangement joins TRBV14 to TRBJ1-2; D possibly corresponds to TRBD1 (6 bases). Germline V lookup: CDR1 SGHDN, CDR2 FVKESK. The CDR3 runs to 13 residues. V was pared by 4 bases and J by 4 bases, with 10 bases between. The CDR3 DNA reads TGTGCCAGCAGCCGAGGACAGCCCTATGGCTACACCTTC. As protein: CASSRGQPYGYTF.

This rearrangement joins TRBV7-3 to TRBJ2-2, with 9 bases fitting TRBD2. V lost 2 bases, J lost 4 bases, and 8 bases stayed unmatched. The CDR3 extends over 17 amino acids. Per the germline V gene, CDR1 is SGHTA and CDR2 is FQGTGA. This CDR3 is CASSLGALAGITGELFF. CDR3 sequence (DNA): TGTGCCAGCAGCTTAGGGGCCCTAGCGGGGATCACCGGGGAGCTGTTTTTT. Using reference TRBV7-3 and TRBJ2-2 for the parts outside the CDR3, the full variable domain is GAGVSQTPSNKVTEKGKYVELRCDPISGHTALYWYRQSLGQGPEFLIYFQGTGAADDSGLPNDRFFAVRPEGSVSTLKIQRTERGDSAVYLCASSLGALAGITGELFFGEGSRLTVL.

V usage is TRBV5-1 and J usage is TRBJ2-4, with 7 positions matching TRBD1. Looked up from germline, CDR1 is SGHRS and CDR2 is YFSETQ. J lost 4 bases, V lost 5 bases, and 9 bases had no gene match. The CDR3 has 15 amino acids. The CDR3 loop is CASSLSPTGKNIQYF. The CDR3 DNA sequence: TGCGCCAGCAGTTTATCACCGACAGGGAAAAACATTCAGTACTTC.

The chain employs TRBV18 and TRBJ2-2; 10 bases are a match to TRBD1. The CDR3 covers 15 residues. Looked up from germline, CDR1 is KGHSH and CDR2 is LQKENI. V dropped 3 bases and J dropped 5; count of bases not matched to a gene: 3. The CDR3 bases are TGTGCCAGCTCACCGACAGGGGGCGCTACCGGGGAGCTGTTTTTT. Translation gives CASSPTGGATGELFF.

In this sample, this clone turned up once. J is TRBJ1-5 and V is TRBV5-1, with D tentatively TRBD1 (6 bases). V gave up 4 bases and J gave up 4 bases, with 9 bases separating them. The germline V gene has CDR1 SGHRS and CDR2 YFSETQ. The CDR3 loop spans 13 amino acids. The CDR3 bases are TGCGCCAGCAGCCCTACAGGGAATCAGCCCCAGCATTTT. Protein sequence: CASSPTGNQPQHF.

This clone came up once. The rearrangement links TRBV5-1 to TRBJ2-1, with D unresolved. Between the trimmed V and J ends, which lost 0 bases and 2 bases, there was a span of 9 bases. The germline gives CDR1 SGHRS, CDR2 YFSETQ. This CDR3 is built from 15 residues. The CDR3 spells CASSLAGWAYNEQFF. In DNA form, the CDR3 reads TGCGCCAGCAGCTTGGCAGGATGGGCCTACAATGAGCAGTTCTTC.

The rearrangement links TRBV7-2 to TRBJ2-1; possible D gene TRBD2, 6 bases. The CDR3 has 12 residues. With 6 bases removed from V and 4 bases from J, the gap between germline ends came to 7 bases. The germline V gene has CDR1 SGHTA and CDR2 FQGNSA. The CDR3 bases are TGTGCCAGCAGGGGACTTTACAATGAGCAGTTCTTC. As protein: CASRGLYNEQFF. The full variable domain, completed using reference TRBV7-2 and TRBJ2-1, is GAGVSQSPSNKVTEKGKDVELRCDPISGHTALYWYRQSLGQGLEFLIYFQGNSAPDKSGLPSDRFSAERTGGSVSTLTIQRTQQEDSAVYLCASRGLYNEQFFGPGTRLTVL.

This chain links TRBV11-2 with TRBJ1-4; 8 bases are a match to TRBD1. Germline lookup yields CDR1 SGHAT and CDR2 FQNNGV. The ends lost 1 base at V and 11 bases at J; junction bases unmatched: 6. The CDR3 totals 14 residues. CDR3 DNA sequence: TGTGCCAGCAGCTTAGGTCAGGGGGCGAGGAAACTGTTTTTT. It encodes CASSLGQGARKLFF. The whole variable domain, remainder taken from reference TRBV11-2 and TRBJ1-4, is EAGVAQSPRYKIIEKRQSVAFWCNPISGHATLYWYQQILGQGPKLLIQFQNNGVVDDSQLPKDRFSAERLKGVDSTLKIQPAKLEDSAVYLCASSLGQGARKLFFGSGTQLSVL.

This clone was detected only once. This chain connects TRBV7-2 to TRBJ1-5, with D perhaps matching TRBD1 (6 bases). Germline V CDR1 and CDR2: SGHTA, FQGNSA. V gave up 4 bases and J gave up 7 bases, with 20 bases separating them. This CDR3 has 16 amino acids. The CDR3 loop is CASSSNHRVEGQPQHF. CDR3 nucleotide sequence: TGTGCCAGCAGCTCAAACCACAGGGTCGAGGGGCAGCCCCAGCATTTT.

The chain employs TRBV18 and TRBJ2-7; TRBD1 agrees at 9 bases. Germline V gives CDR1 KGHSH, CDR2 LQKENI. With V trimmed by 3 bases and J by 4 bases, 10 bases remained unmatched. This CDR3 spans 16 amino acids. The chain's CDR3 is CASSPRAGDRVYEQYF. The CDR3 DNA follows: TGTGCCAGCTCACCCCGAGCAGGGGACAGGGTATACGAGCAGTACTTC.

In nucleotides, the CDR3 is TGCGCCAGCAGCTTGGGACATTCGAACACCGGGGAGCTGTTTTTT. Protein sequence: CASSLGHSNTGELFF. This rearrangement joins TRBV5-1 to TRBJ2-2, with D unclear. CDR3 length equals 15 residues. Germline V gene lookup returns CDR1 SGHRS and CDR2 YFSETQ. Trimming pared 0 bases from V and 0 bases from J, leaving 6 bases between.

CDR3 sequence: CASSVNGRTGELFF. CDR3 nucleotide sequence: TGTGCCAGCAGCGTAAATGGGAGGACCGGGGAGCTGTTTTTT. This rearrangement joins TRBV11-2 to TRBJ2-2; D may be TRBD2 (6 bases). The CDR3 runs 14 residues. Germline CDR1 SGHAT, CDR2 FQNNGV. V lost 5 bases and J lost 5, with 12 bases in between.

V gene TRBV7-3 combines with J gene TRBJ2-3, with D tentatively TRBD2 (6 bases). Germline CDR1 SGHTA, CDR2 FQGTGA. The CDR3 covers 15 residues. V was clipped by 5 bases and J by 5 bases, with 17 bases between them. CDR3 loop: CASSLAGMGGDTQYF. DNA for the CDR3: TGTGCCAGCAGCCTCGCGGGGATGGGTGGAGATACGCAGTATTTT.

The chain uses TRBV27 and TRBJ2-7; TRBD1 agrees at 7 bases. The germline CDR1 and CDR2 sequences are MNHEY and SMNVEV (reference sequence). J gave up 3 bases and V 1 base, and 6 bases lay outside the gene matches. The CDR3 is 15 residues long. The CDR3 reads CASSLYSGGFYEQYF. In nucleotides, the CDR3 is TGTGCCAGCAGTTTATATTCAGGGGGATTCTACGAGCAGTACTTC.

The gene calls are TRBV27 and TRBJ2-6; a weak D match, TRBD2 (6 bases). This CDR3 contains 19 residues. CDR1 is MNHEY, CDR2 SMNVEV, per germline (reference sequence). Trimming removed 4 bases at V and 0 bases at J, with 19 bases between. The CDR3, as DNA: TGTGCCAGCAGTTCGACCCGAGGGGACTCTCACTCTGGGGCCAACGTCCTGACTTTC. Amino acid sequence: CASSSTRGDSHSGANVLTF. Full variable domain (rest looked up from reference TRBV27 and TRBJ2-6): EAQVTQNPRYLITVTGKKLTVTCSQNMNHEYMSWYRQDPGLGLRQIYYSMNVEVTDKGDVPEGYKVSRKEKRNFPLILESPSPNQTSLYFCASSSTRGDSHSGANVLTFGAGSRLTVL.

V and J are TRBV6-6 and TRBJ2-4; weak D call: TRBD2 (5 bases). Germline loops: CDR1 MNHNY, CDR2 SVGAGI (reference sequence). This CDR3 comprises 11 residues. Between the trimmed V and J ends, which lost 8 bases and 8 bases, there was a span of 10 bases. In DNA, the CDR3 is TGTGCCAGCGGGAGTGGAGACATTCAGTACTTC. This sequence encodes CASGSGDIQYF.

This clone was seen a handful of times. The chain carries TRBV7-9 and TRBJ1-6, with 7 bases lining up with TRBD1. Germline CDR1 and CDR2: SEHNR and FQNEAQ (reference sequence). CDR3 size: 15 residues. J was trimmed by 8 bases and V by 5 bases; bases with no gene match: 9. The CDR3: CASSPTGPGDSPLHF. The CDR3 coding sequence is TGTGCCAGCAGCCCGACAGGGCCTGGTGATTCACCCCTCCACTTT.

Written as DNA, the CDR3 is TGTGCCAGCAGTCGCACAGGGGATGGCTACACCTTC. Translated, it gives CASSRTGDGYTF. The chain recombines TRBV7-9 with TRBJ1-2; 7 nucleotides align to TRBD1. Germline CDR1 and CDR2: SEHNR and FQNEAQ (reference sequence). CDR3 length: 12 amino acids. Unmatched junction bases numbered 4, after V lost 6 bases and J lost 6 bases.